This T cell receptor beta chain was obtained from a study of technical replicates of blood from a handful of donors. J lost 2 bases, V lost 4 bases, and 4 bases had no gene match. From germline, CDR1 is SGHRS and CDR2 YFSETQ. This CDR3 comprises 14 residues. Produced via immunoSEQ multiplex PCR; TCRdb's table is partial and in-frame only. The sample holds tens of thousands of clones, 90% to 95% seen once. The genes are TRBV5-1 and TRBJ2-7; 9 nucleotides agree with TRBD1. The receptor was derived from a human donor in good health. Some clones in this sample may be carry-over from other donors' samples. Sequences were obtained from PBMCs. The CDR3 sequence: CASSLGTGPYEQYF. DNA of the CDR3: TGCGCCAGCAGCCTAGGGACAGGGCCCTACGAGCAGTACTTC. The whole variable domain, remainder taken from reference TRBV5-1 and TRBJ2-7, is KAGVTQTPRYLIKTRGQQVTLSCSPISGHRSVSWYQQTPGQGLQFLFEYFSETQRNKGNFPGRFSGRQFSNSRSEMNVSTLELGDSALYLCASSLGTGPYEQYFGPGTRLTVT.